One sample yielded the 29 T cell receptor beta chains listed below, sequenced in a study of regulatory T cells in long-lasting Graves disease. Time point indicated: newly diagnosed GD, antithyroid drugs for less than 3 months. Following extraction of RNA from PBMCs, that RNA was used to make the TCR library. Investigators prepared the TCR beta libraries by applying iRepertoire HTBI primers and Arm-PCR of CDR3 regions. TCRdb analysed the multiplex PCR reads with MiXCR anew, one entry per CDR3 protein. The sample includes roughly 420,000 distinct CDR3 sequences, about 14% of them seen just once. This sample comprised peripheral blood mononuclear cells (PBMCs), obtained at new diagnosis, from a patient treated with antithyroid drugs. These receptors came from a female donor with Graves disease.

This rearrangement joins TRBV5-5 to TRBJ1-2; 8 bases agree with TRBD1. CDR3 length equals 15 residues. With V trimmed by 2 bases and J by 4 bases, 7 bases remained unmatched. The germline gives CDR1 SGHKS, CDR2 YYEKEE (reference sequence). The CDR3 coding sequence is TGTGCCAGCAGCTTTCCAGGGGGCGAAGGCTATGGCTACACCTTC. It is translated as CASSFPGGEGYGYTF. Looking up the rest from reference TRBV5-5 and TRBJ1-2 gives the full variable domain: DAGVTQSPTHLIKTRGQQVTLRCSPISGHKSVSWYQQVLGQGPQFIFQYYEKEERGRGNFPDRFSARQFPNYSSELNVNALLLGDSALYLCASSFPGGEGYGYTFGSGTRLTVV.

This clonotype was seen many times. V gene TRBV28 combines with J gene TRBJ1-1; D remains ambiguous. V was cut by 7 bases and J by 2 bases, with 17 bases left in between. CDR3 length: 15 residues. CDR1 is MDHEN and CDR2 is SYDVKM in the germline V gene. This chain's CDR3 is CASTPLLGINTEAFF. The CDR3, as DNA: TGTGCCAGCACCCCTCTTCTGGGAATTAACACTGAAGCTTTCTTT.

This clonotype was detected only a few times. The V and J genes are TRBV20-1 and TRBJ1-2, with 8 bases aligning to TRBD1. The CDR3 runs 10 residues. With V trimmed by 6 bases and J by 12 bases, 6 bases remained unmatched. Germline V gene lookup returns CDR1 DFQATT and CDR2 SNEGSKA (reference sequence). CDR3 amino acids: CSAHRGRNTF. CDR3 coding DNA: TGCAGTGCCCACAGGGGGAGAAACACCTTC.

This clonotype was picked up many times. The CDR3 is CASSFWTRGTYEQYF. The CDR3 DNA follows: TGTGCCAGCAGCTTTTGGACTAGAGGGACCTACGAGCAGTACTTC. The genes are TRBV5-4 and TRBJ2-7; TRBD2 agrees at 7 bases. V was pared by 2 bases and J by 2 bases, with 7 bases of the junction left unmatched. This CDR3 is built from 15 residues. CDR1 is SGHNT, CDR2 YYREEE, per germline (reference sequence).

This clonotype showed up many times. The chain's CDR3 is CASSLMSDTQYF. Here the CDR3 DNA reads TGTGCCAGCAGCCTCATGTCAGATACGCAGTATTTT. This chain joins TRBV6-1 and TRBJ2-3; D is unclear. Trimming cost V 6 bases and J 4 bases, with 8 bases left between them. CDR1 MNHNS and CDR2 SASEGT come from the germline V gene. This CDR3 is built from 12 residues.

J is TRBJ2-7 and V is TRBV7-2; 7 bases fit TRBD2. V was clipped by 2 bases and J by 2 bases; unmatched bases: 6. CDR1 and CDR2 (germline): SGHTA, FQGNSA. The CDR3 extends over 15 amino acids. The CDR3, as DNA: TGTGCCAGCAGCTTAATGGCGGGAGCAGCCTACGAGCAGTACTTC. As protein: CASSLMAGAAYEQYF.

This clonotype was detected ten times or more. This chain uses TRBV3-1 with TRBJ1-1; no reliable D call. The CDR3 has 17 residues. The germline V gene encodes CDR1 LGHDT and CDR2 YNNKEL (reference sequence). The ends were cut back, 6 bases at V and 0 bases at J, with 20 bases in the middle. CDR3 loop: CASSTERGLFMNTEAFF. As DNA, the CDR3 is TGTGCCAGCAGTACGGAGCGGGGTCTCTTTATGAACACTGAAGCTTTCTTT. Combining the CDR3 with reference TRBV3-1 and TRBJ1-1 gives the whole variable domain DTAVSQTPKYLVTQMGNDKSIKCEQNLGHDTMYWYKQDSKKFLKIMFSYNNKELIINETVPNRFSPKSPDKAHLNLHINSLELGDSAVYFCASSTERGLFMNTEAFFGQGTRLTVV.

This clonotype was recorded many times. The chain combines TRBV7-2 with TRBJ2-3, with 7 bases aligning to TRBD2. There are 16 residues in the CDR3. Germline CDR1 SGHTA, CDR2 FQGNSA. V dropped 3 bases and J dropped 1; count of bases not matched to a gene: 7. DNA of the CDR3: TGTGCCAGCAGCTTCCCGGTTACTAGCGGCACAGATACGCAGTATTTT. This translates into CASSFPVTSGTDTQYF.

This clonotype came up once. The J gene is TRBJ2-1, the V gene TRBV7-2, with 11 bases that match TRBD2. The V and J ends lost 5 bases and 2 bases, in that order; junction bases with no gene match: 14. Germline V gene data show CDR1 as SGHTA and CDR2 as FQGNSA. This CDR3 is built from 19 residues. The CDR3 DNA sequence: TGTGCCAGCAGCCCGAGCCTAGCGGGAGGTTTTGGCCCCTACAATGAGCAGTTCTTC. This gives the protein CASSPSLAGGFGPYNEQFF.

This clonotype has a handful of counts. The chain links TRBV19 to TRBJ1-2; 8 bases fit TRBD1. Germline V CDR1 and CDR2: LNHDA, SQIVND (reference sequence). V shed 10 bases and J 6 bases; nucleotides not matched to a gene: 13. The CDR3 has 14 residues. CDR3 coding DNA: TGTGCCACCGAACGACCGACAGGGGTGGATGGCTACACCTTC. It specifies CATERPTGVDGYTF.

In this sample, this clonotype turned up many times. V and J are TRBV6-1 and TRBJ1-2, with D maybe TRBD1 (5 bases). CDR1 and CDR2 (germline): MNHNS, SASEGT. V shed 7 bases and J shed 8 bases, with 17 bases lying between them. CDR3 length equals 13 residues. This CDR3 reads CASNMKWGLGYTF. The CDR3 DNA reads as TGTGCCAGCAATATGAAGTGGGGGTTGGGCTACACCTTC.

This clonotype has ten or more counts. The chain links TRBV28 to TRBJ2-6, with unresolved D. V shed 0 bases and J shed 0 bases, with 6 bases lying between them. This CDR3 spans 16 amino acids. Germline-derived CDR1 and CDR2 are MDHEN and SYDVKM. In nucleotides, the CDR3 is TGTGCCAGCAGTTTATGCTGTCCCTCTGGGGCCAACGTCCTGACTTTC. Its translation is CASSLCCPSGANVLTF.

This clonotype came up a few times. V is TRBV10-3 and J is TRBJ2-7; TRBD2 is a possible D gene (5 bases). Deletions cut 10 bases from V and 11 bases from J, with 27 bases between. Germline lookup yields CDR1 ENHRY and CDR2 SYGVKD. CDR3 length: 14 residues. The CDR3 loop reads CATRKATDGGAEYF. The CDR3 nucleotides read TGTGCCACCCGTAAAGCAACCGACGGAGGAGCGGAGTACTTC.

This clonotype was counted many times. The V gene is TRBV6-1, the J gene TRBJ1-1; the match to TRBD1 covers 8 bases. The CDR3 is made up of 17 amino acids. Unmatched junction bases numbered 7, after V lost 1 base and J lost 0 bases. Germline V CDR1 and CDR2: MNHNS, SASEGT. Here the CDR3 DNA reads TGTGCCAGCAGTGAAGACAGGGGGTCACGTATGAACACTGAAGCTTTCTTT. This translates into CASSEDRGSRMNTEAFF.

This clonotype was recorded at least ten times. Compared with germline, one end of the junction differs, possibly owing to a read error. The genes are TRBV28 and TRBJ1-2, with D perhaps matching TRBD1 (6 bases). The germline V gene has CDR1 MDHEN and CDR2 SYDVKM. The CDR3 has 17 amino acids. CDR3 loop: CAGSLGTDSGRNYGYTF. In DNA form, the CDR3 reads TGTGCCGGCAGTTTGGGAACGGACAGCGGCAGGAACTATGGCTACACCTTC.

The table lists this clonotype with many counts. V gene TRBV7-9 combines with J gene TRBJ2-1; D ambiguous. V was shortened by 4 bases and J by 8 bases, with 6 bases between the two germline ends. This CDR3 is 11 amino acids long. The germline V gene has CDR1 SEHNR and CDR2 FQNEAQ (reference sequence). CDR3 bases: TGTGCCAGCAGCTCGTCGGATGAGCAGTTCTTC. This encodes CASSSSDEQFF.

This clonotype has at least ten counts. V gene TRBV5-1 combines with J gene TRBJ1-1; a weak D match, TRBD1 (6 bases). Germline V gene lookup returns CDR1 SGHRS and CDR2 YFSETQ. CDR3 length: 14 residues. V lost 5 bases and J lost 0, with 11 bases in between. Written as DNA, the CDR3 is TGCGCCAGCAGGCAGGGGATCATGAACACTGAAGCTTTCTTT. Translating gives CASRQGIMNTEAFF.

This clonotype came up many times. The rearrangement joins TRBV5-1 to TRBJ2-1, with a weak D call TRBD2 (6 bases). V was cut by 2 bases and J by 8 bases, with 11 bases left in between. Germline CDR1 reads SGHRS; CDR2 reads YFSETQ. This CDR3 has 13 residues. The CDR3 coding sequence is TGCGCCAGCAGCTTCGGCGGGGTGGATGAGCAGTTCTTC. The encoded protein is CASSFGGVDEQFF.

A remark on this clonotype: A read error likely explains this, since a far larger clone differs by one base. The chain employs TRBV4-1 and TRBJ2-7; 8 nucleotides match TRBD2. Germline CDR1 reads MGHRA; CDR2 reads YSYEKL. V trimming: 0 bases; J trimming: 0 bases; junction bases outside the gene matches: 10. The CDR3 spans 18 residues. The CDR3 is CASSQEARGGTSSYEQYF. The CDR3 nucleotides read TGCGCCAGCAGCCAAGAAGCGCGTGGGGGGACTAGCTCCTACGAGCAGTACTTC.

This clonotype was recorded at least ten times. The rearrangement joins TRBV7-8 to TRBJ1-2, with D perhaps TRBD1 (5 bases). The V and J ends lost 5 bases and 8 bases respectively, with 27 bases between them. There are 17 residues in the CDR3. Germline CDR1 is SGHVS and CDR2 is FQNEAQ. The CDR3 loop is CASSPQGTYEPHGGYTF. CDR3 DNA sequence: TGTGCCAGCAGCCCGCAAGGGACCTACGAGCCCCACGGGGGCTACACCTTC.

V and J are TRBV12-3 or TRBV12-4 and TRBJ1-6, with TRBD1 identical over 7 bases. This CDR3 is 14 amino acids long. The trim removed 2 bases at V and 10 bases at J, leaving 5 bases unmatched. The CDR3 coding sequence is TGTGCCAGCAGTTTACTCACAGGGGACTCACCCCTCCACTTT. Amino acids: CASSLLTGDSPLHF.

This clonotype was seen repeatedly, ten times or more. The J gene is TRBJ2-5, the V gene TRBV6-2 or TRBV6-3; D might be TRBD2 (5 bases). V lost 6 bases and J 4 bases, leaving 12 bases between the germline ends. Germline V CDR1 and CDR2: MNHEY, SVGEGT. This CDR3 contains 13 residues. The CDR3 loop is CASRPSLGETQYF. The CDR3 DNA is TGTGCCAGCAGACCTAGCCTTGGAGAGACCCAGTACTTC.

This clonotype has just a few counts. CDR3: CASSWGTSGYTDTQYF. CDR3 nucleotide sequence: TGTGCCAGCAGTTGGGGGACTAGCGGATACACAGATACGCAGTATTTT. This sequence joins TRBV6-2 or TRBV6-3 and TRBJ2-3; 11 bases are a match to TRBD2. CDR1 and CDR2 from the germline V gene are MNHEY and SVGEGT. This CDR3 has 16 residues. V shed 4 bases, J shed 2 bases, and the junction held 5 bases outside the gene matches.

This clonotype was seen a few times. CDR3 sequence reads: CASSIGGTGANVLTF. DNA of the CDR3: TGTGCCAGTAGTATAGGAGGTACTGGGGCCAACGTCCTGACTTTC. The chain carries TRBV19 and TRBJ2-6; D not certain. The CDR3 is 15 amino acids. V was cut by 1 base and J by 2 bases, with 6 bases left in between. Germline V lookup: CDR1 LNHDA, CDR2 SQIVND (reference sequence). The whole variable domain, remainder taken from reference TRBV19 and TRBJ2-6, is DGGITQSPKYLFRKEGQNVTLSCEQNLNHDAMYWYRQDPGQGLRLIYYSQIVNDFQKGDIAEGYSVSREKKESFPLTVTSAQKNPTAFYLCASSIGGTGANVLTFGAGSRLTVL.

This clonotype was counted between two and nine times. The rearrangement links TRBV19 to TRBJ1-1; D call uncertain. CDR1 is LNHDA, CDR2 SQIVND, per germline (reference sequence). This CDR3 is built from 11 residues. The V end lost 7 bases, the J end lost 2 bases, and 5 bases lay between the germline ends. The CDR3 is CASISNTEAFF. CDR3 coding DNA: TGTGCCAGTATCAGTAACACTGAAGCTTTCTTT. Together with reference TRBV19 and TRBJ1-1, the CDR3 gives the full variable domain: DGGITQSPKYLFRKEGQNVTLSCEQNLNHDAMYWYRQDPGQGLRLIYYSQIVNDFQKGDIAEGYSVSREKKESFPLTVTSAQKNPTAFYLCASISNTEAFFGQGTRLTVV.

In this sample, this clonotype turned up a few times. The V gene is TRBV7-2, the J gene TRBJ2-7, with 10 bases matching TRBD1. The length of the CDR3 is 15 residues. V gave up 11 bases and J gave up 3 bases; unmatched junction bases: 13. Germline V gene sequence: CDR1 SGHTA, CDR2 FQGNSA. As DNA, the CDR3 is TGTGCCTGCTCTGGGGACGGGACAGGGGTCTACGAGCAGTACTTC. Residues: CACSGDGTGVYEQYF.

This clonotype was observed a handful of times. CDR3 sequence reads: CASRPGGNEQYF. The CDR3 DNA sequence: TGTGCCAGCAGACCGGGGGGCAACGAGCAGTACTTC. This chain connects TRBV7-9 to TRBJ2-7, with TRBD2 as a possible D gene (7 bases). Looked up from germline, CDR1 is SEHNR and CDR2 is FQNEAQ (reference sequence). This CDR3 contains 12 residues. V was trimmed by 6 bases and J by 5 bases, leaving 11 bases between them. The full variable domain, in which reference TRBV7-9 and TRBJ2-7 provide the parts outside the CDR3, is DTGVSQNPRHKITKRGQNVTFRCDPISEHNRLYWYRQTLGQGPEFLTYFQNEAQLEKSRLLSDRFSAERPKGSFSTLEIQRTEQGDSAMYLCASRPGGNEQYFGPGTRLTVT.

This clonotype has a handful of counts. V is TRBV20-1 and J is TRBJ2-5; 7 bases agree with TRBD2. V gave up 0 bases and J gave up 2 bases; unmatched junction bases: 3. The CDR3 runs to 14 residues. In germline, CDR1 is DFQATT, CDR2 SNEGSKA (reference sequence). For the CDR3, the DNA is TGCAGTGCTAGAGACACAGCGGGACAAGAGACCCAGTACTTC. It yields the protein CSARDTAGQETQYF.

Comment on this clonotype: Given a far larger clone just one base away, this is likely a sequencing read error. The chain couples TRBV5-1 to TRBJ2-7; D perhaps matches TRBD2 (6 bases). The CDR3 contains 14 residues. V gave up 0 bases and J gave up 7 bases, with 14 bases separating them. Germline V gene sequence: CDR1 SGHRS, CDR2 YFSETQ. For the CDR3, the DNA is TGCGCCAGCAGCTTGGGGGCTAGCGAGGGTGAGCAGTACTTC. This codes for CASSLGASEGEQYF.